This is a list of T cell receptor beta chains from one sample in a study of blood T cell repertoires in COVID-19. The repertoire was sequenced with immunoSEQ multiplex PCR; TCRdb's copy has only in-frame clones and lacks some. The sample records about 140,000 clones, more than 85% being singletons. Sequences were obtained from peripheral blood. Receptors were obtained from a human donor in a cohort sampled during active COVID-19. Each CDR3 is given with its conserved first and last residue.

v_call cdr3_aa
TRBV4-2 CASSEASGGGPPLYF
TRBV28 CASSRRRHRGNSNQPQHF
TRBV18 CASSPRELNTGELFF
TRBV7-2 CASSTRDLLNRGQDTGYTF
TRBV5-1 CASSSLRENEQFF
TRBV21-1 CASSKEGRDVSETDTQYF
TRBV30 CAWSGGLLAQPQHF
TRBV7-8 CASSNRFGETQYF
TRBV28 CASSLRLSSGNTIYF
TRBV6-5 CASSPSYRGDTEAFF
TRBV15 CATSRDFTRGSYNEQFF
TRBV5-1 CASSLRRDTDTQYF
TRBV5-1 CASSLVGLVGDEQYF
TRBV29-1 CSARGLAGPSYEQYF
TRBV6-6 CASSYPDRVDSPLHF
TRBV5-5 CASSSRTVRLTNEKLFF
TRBV6-5 CASRSTGSSGNTIYF
TRBV3-1/TRBV3-2 CASSQWGLAGVGEQFF
TRBV3-1/TRBV3-2 CASSQEWADRYEQYF
TRBV5-1 CASSFGQGGGPLHF
TRBV2 CASRGTAGTEAFF
TRBV10-1 CASSDHSGGSYEQYF
TRBV5-1 CASSWGLAGEETQYF
TRBV7-9 CASSLGLYNEQFF
TRBV9 CASSVGTNTGELFF
TRBV30 CAWTSGTARTQYF
TRBV27 CASTLYGTANYGYTF
TRBV2 CATKQGRTEAFF
TRBV5-1 CASSLGEIRGGYTF
TRBV12-3/TRBV12-4 CASSLSRHTEAFF
TRBV7-9 CASGRDYGYTF
TRBV27 CASSFPGGNTEAFF